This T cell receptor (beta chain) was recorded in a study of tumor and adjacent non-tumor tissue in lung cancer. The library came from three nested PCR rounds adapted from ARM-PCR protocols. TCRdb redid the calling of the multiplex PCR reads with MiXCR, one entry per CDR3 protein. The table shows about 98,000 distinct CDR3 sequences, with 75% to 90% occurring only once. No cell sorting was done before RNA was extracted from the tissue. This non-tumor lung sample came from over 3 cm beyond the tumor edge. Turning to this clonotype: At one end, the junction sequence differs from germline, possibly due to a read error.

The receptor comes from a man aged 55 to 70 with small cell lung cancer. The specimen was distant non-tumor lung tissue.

In DNA, the CDR3 is TGCGCCAACAGCTTGAAGCAGTCGAGCTCCTACAGTGAGCAGTTCTTC. Protein sequence: CANSLKQSSSYSEQFF. The chain joins TRBV5-1 to TRBJ2-1; D is uncertain. This CDR3 spans 16 amino acids. Germline CDR1 and CDR2: SGHRS and YFSETQ.